This TCR beta chain was sequenced during a study of T cell responses to AZD1222 COVID-19 vaccine (dated by TCRdb to the early 2020s). About the investigation overall: Because spike-specific TCR depth and breadth did not differ between the two schedules, AZD1222 recipients who got a second dose at roughly 4 weeks were pooled with those who got a second dose at roughly 12 weeks. TCR sequencing was performed for 233 trial participants, of whom about 200 were given two doses of AZD1222 and around 25 were given two doses of MenACWY control vaccine. Trial participants were enrolled into age subgroups of 18-55, 56-69 and 70-plus years, which contained roughly 140, 27 and 60 TCR-sequenced participants, respectively. The paper's findings and limits, for the study overall: Most participants were white British and females outnumbered males, and the authors suggested that clonal diversity may have been underestimated. In the small 56-69-year group, the increase in depth fell short of significance, most likely because of low power. Because no day 14 peak-response samples were available, repertoires were characterized only after the peak T cell response. Conclusions about previously exposed vaccinees are limited because only a handful of AZD1222 recipients were SARS-CoV-2 seropositive at baseline. Reportedly, almost half of the unique spike-specific TCRs recognized epitopes lying outside the regions that are mutated in the B.1.351 and B.1.1.7 variants. CD4 TCRs associated with the vaccine covered the entire spike protein, and the dominant responses were in regions 160-218 and 743-854. After two AZD1222 doses, both the breadth and the depth of spike-specific TCRs were significantly higher than at day 0 and than in MenACWY recipients.

Note on this clone: The antigen it binds to is not known. At one end, the junction sequence differs from germline, possibly due to a read error.

The CDR3 regions of human TCRbeta chains were subjected to immunosequencing. The study's own analysis went as follows. Repertoire TCRs were checked for matches against a reference library of SARS-CoV-2-specific TCRs that had been generated using the MIRA antigen-specificity platform. Breadth was defined as the fraction of unique TCRs that were SARS-CoV-2-associated, and depth was defined as the fraction of total T cells that were SARS-CoV-2-associated. Using the MIRA data, every spike-specific TCR was mapped to the spike region that the TCR reacted to and assigned to either a CD4 or a CD8 class. Log10-transformed breadth and depth values were compared by one-way ANOVA with Sidak's multiple comparisons tests. TCRdb took over this immuneACCESS table, retaining in-frame rearrangements with V and J assigned. Such tables are incomplete; in checked studies, under half of the missing clones stem from an unresolved V gene, and the remainder is unexplained. Clonal size and the V and J genes are those of that table, whereas D and trimming came from the DNA. This sample is represented by some 110,000 clones; approximately 88% of them were singletons. Together, the top ten hold about 2.7% of the sample.

This specimen's time point label, interpreted: baseline before first vaccination. The vaccinee samples were drawn from two UK trials, COV001 and COV002, one of which was a single-blind randomized controlled phase 2/3 trial testing AZD1222 (ChAdOx1 nCoV-19) in healthy adults. For TCRbeta chain sequencing, PBMC samples from trial participants were taken at day 0 and at day 28 after the second dose. The CDR1 and CDR2 encoded by the germline V gene (reference sequence) are MNHEY and SMNVEV. The CDR3, cysteine through phenylalanine, is 13 amino acids long. Only the CDR3 DNA is retained, 39 bases long and in frame from the first base.

The chain joins TRBV27 to TRBJ2-1, with 10 middle bases fitting TRBD2. The receptor was isolated from an adult in good health. Sequenced material: peripheral blood, taken on day 0 of AZD1222 vaccination. The CDR3 protein is CASSFPGAGGLLF. In nucleotide form, the sequence is TGTGCCAGCAGTTTCCCCGGAGCGGGAGGGCTGCTCTTC.